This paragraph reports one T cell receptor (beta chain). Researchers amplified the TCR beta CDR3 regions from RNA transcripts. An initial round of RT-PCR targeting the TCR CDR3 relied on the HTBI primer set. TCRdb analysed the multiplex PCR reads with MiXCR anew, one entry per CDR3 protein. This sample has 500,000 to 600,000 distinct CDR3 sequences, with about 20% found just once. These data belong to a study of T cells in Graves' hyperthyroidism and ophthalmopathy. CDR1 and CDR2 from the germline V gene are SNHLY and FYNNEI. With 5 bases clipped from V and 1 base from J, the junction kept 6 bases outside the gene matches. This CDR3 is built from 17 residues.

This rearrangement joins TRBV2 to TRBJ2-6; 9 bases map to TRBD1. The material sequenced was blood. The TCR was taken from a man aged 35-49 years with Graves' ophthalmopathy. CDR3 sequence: CASSPGQGESGANVLTF. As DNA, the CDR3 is TGTGCCAGCAGTCCGGGACAGGGTGAATCTGGGGCCAACGTCCTGACTTTC.